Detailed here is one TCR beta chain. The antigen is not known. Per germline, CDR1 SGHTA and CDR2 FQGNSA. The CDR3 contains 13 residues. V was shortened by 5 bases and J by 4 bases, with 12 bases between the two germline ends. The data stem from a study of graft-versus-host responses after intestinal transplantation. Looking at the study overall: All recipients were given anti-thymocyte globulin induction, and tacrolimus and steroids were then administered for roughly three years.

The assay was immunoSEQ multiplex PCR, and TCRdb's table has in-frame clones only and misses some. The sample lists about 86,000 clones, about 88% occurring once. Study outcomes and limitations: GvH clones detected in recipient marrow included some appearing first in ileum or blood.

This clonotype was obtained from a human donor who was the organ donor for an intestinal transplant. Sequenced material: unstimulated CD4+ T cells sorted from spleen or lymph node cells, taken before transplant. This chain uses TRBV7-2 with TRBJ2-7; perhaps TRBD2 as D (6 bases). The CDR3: CASSPGRRYEQYF. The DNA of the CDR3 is TGTGCCAGCAGCCCCGGGAGAAGGTACGAGCAGTACTTC.